This T cell receptor (beta chain) is drawn from a study of blood T cell repertoires in COVID-19. Recovery among Cohort 3 donors was established by two negative PCRs, clearance, or symptom resolution. The V gene lost 7 bases and the J gene lost 1 base, with 11 bases spanning the gap. The germline gives CDR1 WNHNN, CDR2 SYGVQD (reference sequence). The CDR3 loop spans 14 amino acids. Per the original data handling: Amplification from reference gene primers served as the basis for estimated nucleated cell counts. Assay: immunoSEQ multiplex PCR; the TCRdb copy retains only in-frame clones and omits some. The DNA was the basis for D and trimming; V, J and clone size are from that table. The repertoire consists of about 170,000 clones, with approximately 82% occurring once and the leading ten covering about 4.6%.

Sample: PBMCs or T cells enriched from blood (not recorded which). The chain has TRBV10-1 and TRBJ1-5; perhaps TRBD1 as D (5 bases). This receptor was identified in a woman between 50 and 59 years old who had recovered from COVID-19. CDR3 loop: CASIRVWSNQPQHF. The CDR3 DNA reads as TGCGCCAGCATCAGGGTATGGAGCAATCAGCCCCAGCATTTT.